These T cell receptor beta chains were read from a single sample in a study of blood T cell repertoires in COVID-19. TCRdb's copy holds only in-frame clones and misses some; the assay was immunoSEQ multiplex PCR. The sample includes fewer than 65,000 clones, 80% to 90% of them seen just once. Sequenced input: peripheral blood. These receptors came from a man aged 55-75 years with acute or convalescent COVID-19. CDR3s include the opening cysteine and the closing phenylalanine or tryptophan. Each record gives: V gene, clone size, J gene, D gene, CDR3 protein, CDR3 DNA. The D gene is left open where the match is weak. Rows give clone size only sometimes, using once, few, many, or a class for an expanded clone.

TRBV5-1,NA,TRBJ1-1,NA,CASSVVGGNTEAFF,TGCGCCAGCAGCGTGGTGGGGGGGAACACTGAAGCTTTCTTT
TRBV5-8,NA,TRBJ2-3,NA,CASSLGRLIEGDTQYF,TGTGCCAGCAGCTTGGGAAGGCTGATTGAGGGAGATACGCAGTATTTT
TRBV5-1,few,TRBJ1-6,TRBD1,CASSLAQGQGIGPLHF,TGCGCCAGCAGCTTGGCCCAGGGACAGGGGATTGGACCCCTCCACTTT
TRBV29-1,NA,TRBJ2-1,NA,CSVDLAVQGYNEQFF,TGCAGCGTTGACCTGGCTGTGCAGGGCTACAATGAGCAGTTCTTC
TRBV6-1,few,TRBJ1-6,NA,CASSEGRRSPSDNSPLHF,TGTGCCAGCAGTGAAGGTAGACGGAGTCCCTCCGATAATTCACCCCTCCACTTT
TRBV9,NA,TRBJ2-1,TRBD1,CASSREGQGYNEQFF,TGTGCCAGCAGCCGTGAGGGACAGGGGTACAATGAGCAGTTCTTC
TRBV12-3/TRBV12-4,few,TRBJ2-5,NA,CASSLSGTETQYF,TGTGCCAGCAGTTTATCCGGTACGGAGACCCAGTACTTC
TRBV19,NA,TRBJ2-1,NA,CASSIIASGGGSYNEQFF,TGTGCCAGTAGTATTATAGCATCGGGGGGCGGCTCCTACAATGAGCAGTTCTTC
TRBV24-1,NA,TRBJ2-3,NA,CATSDTTRGSDTQYF,TGTGCCACCAGTGATACGACCAGGGGTTCAGATACGCAGTATTTT
TRBV5-1,few,TRBJ1-1,TRBD1,CASSYDRGTEAFF,TGCGCCAGCAGCTACGACAGGGGCACTGAAGCTTTCTTT
TRBV4-1,NA,TRBJ2-3,TRBD1,CASSQDVQGAGKVHTQYF,TGCGCCAGCAGCCAAGATGTACAGGGGGCGGGGAAGGTGCATACGCAGTATTTT
TRBV13,few,TRBJ1-1,TRBD1,CASSFKRTGLNTEAFF,TGTGCCAGCAGCTTCAAACGGACAGGGCTGAACACTGAAGCTTTCTTT
TRBV18,NA,TRBJ2-7,TRBD1,CASSLSPGQGAYEQYF,TGTGCCAGCTCACTCAGTCCGGGACAGGGAGCCTACGAGCAGTACTTC
TRBV9,once,TRBJ2-3,TRBD2,CASGGSGDGPTDTQYF,TGTGCCAGCGGGGGGAGCGGGGACGGACCCACAGATACGCAGTATTTT
TRBV4-2,NA,TRBJ2-7,NA,CASSQGSTYEQYF,TGTGCCAGCAGCCAAGGAAGTACTTACGAGCAGTACTTC
TRBV2,NA,TRBJ1-2,NA,CASRQDYGYTF,TGTGCCAGCCGCCAGGACTATGGCTACACCTTC
TRBV5-1,NA,TRBJ2-3,NA,CASSLEGRRGTDTQYF,TGCGCCAGCAGCTTGGAGGGGCGAAGAGGCACAGATACGCAGTATTTT
TRBV24-1,NA,TRBJ2-3,NA,CATEGPKGDTQYF,TGTGCCACCGAGGGCCCTAAAGGAGATACGCAGTATTTT
TRBV11-2,NA,TRBJ2-3,TRBD2,CASSLTAGANGDTQYF,TGTGCCAGCAGCTTAACAGCGGGGGCCAACGGCGATACGCAGTATTTT
TRBV5-1,few,TRBJ2-1,NA,CASSAPGLLYNEQFF,TGCGCCAGCAGCGCACCGGGACTGCTCTACAATGAGCAGTTCTTC
TRBV7-9,NA,TRBJ2-3,NA,CASGAGSTDTQYF,TGTGCCAGCGGTGCGGGGAGCACAGATACGCAGTATTTT
TRBV7-9,NA,TRBJ1-5,NA,CASSWEGSSNQPQHF,TGTGCCAGCAGCTGGGAGGGCAGTAGCAATCAGCCCCAGCATTTT
TRBV9,NA,TRBJ2-1,TRBD1,CASSAGTGRKYNEQFF,TGTGCCAGCAGCGCCGGGACAGGGAGAAAATACAATGAGCAGTTCTTC
TRBV27,NA,TRBJ1-2,NA,CASSLSPGSGYGYTF,TGTGCCAGCAGTTTATCTCCAGGGTCAGGCTATGGCTACACCTTC
TRBV19,NA,TRBJ1-5,TRBD1,CASSTGTGGNQPQHF,TGTGCCAGTAGCACCGGGACAGGGGGCAATCAGCCCCAGCATTTT
TRBV19,once,TRBJ1-1,TRBD1,CASSIVQGNEAFF,TGTGCCAGTAGTATTGTACAGGGGAATGAAGCTTTCTTT
TRBV9,NA,TRBJ1-2,TRBD1,CASSVGTGYGYTF,TGTGCCAGCAGCGTAGGGACAGGCTATGGCTACACCTTC
TRBV6-5,NA,TRBJ2-1,NA,CASSYPGGTAYNEQFF,TGTGCCAGCAGTTACCCCGGAGGGACCGCCTACAATGAGCAGTTCTTC
TRBV29-1,NA,TRBJ1-1,NA,CSVDRGYTEAFF,TGCAGCGTTGACAGGGGATACACTGAAGCTTTCTTT
TRBV30,NA,TRBJ1-4,NA,CALGGAGEKLFF,TGTGCCTTGGGAGGGGCCGGAGAAAAACTGTTTTTT
TRBV7-9,NA,TRBJ1-5,TRBD1,CASSSDRGASNQPQHF,TGTGCCAGCAGCTCAGACAGGGGGGCCTCAAATCAGCCCCAGCATTTT
TRBV4-1,NA,TRBJ2-5,TRBD1,CASSQDIRGETQYF,TGCGCCAGCAGCCAAGATATCAGGGGGGAGACCCAGTACTTC
TRBV5-1,NA,TRBJ1-2,TRBD1,CASSQQGNYGYTF,TGCGCCAGCAGCCAACAGGGGAACTATGGCTACACCTTC
TRBV12-5,NA,TRBJ2-6,NA,CASGPGTSRANVLTF,TGTGCTAGTGGTCCTGGGACAAGCCGGGCCAACGTCCTGACTTTC
TRBV7-8,NA,TRBJ1-1,TRBD1,CASSDRDRDTEAFF,TGTGCCAGCAGCGACCGGGACAGGGACACTGAAGCTTTCTTT
TRBV19,NA,TRBJ1-5,NA,CAVNTREGQPQHF,TGTGCTGTGAACACCCGGGAGGGTCAGCCCCAGCATTTT
TRBV28,NA,TRBJ2-7,TRBD1,CASSLLGQGLYEQYF,TGTGCCAGCAGTCTCTTGGGACAGGGGTTATACGAGCAGTACTTC
TRBV3-1/TRBV3-2,NA,TRBJ1-2,NA,CASSPTRGNGYTF,TGTGCCAGCAGCCCGACCCGGGGGAATGGCTACACCTTC
TRBV5-1,NA,TRBJ2-7,NA,CASSPRGRGLNEQYF,TGCGCCAGCAGTCCCCGGGGGCGGGGGTTGAACGAGCAGTACTTC
TRBV30,few,TRBJ1-4,TRBD1,CAWGQGDNEKLFF,TGTGCCTGGGGTCAGGGGGATAATGAAAAACTGTTTTTT
TRBV27,NA,TRBJ2-3,TRBD2,CASSAQRTSGRDTQYF,TGTGCCAGCAGTGCCCAACGGACTAGCGGCCGGGATACGCAGTATTTT
TRBV5-6,NA,TRBJ1-5,TRBD1,CASSFSGTGVQPQHF,TGTGCCAGCAGCTTTTCCGGGACAGGGGTTCAGCCCCAGCATTTT
TRBV5-5,NA,TRBJ1-5,NA,CASSLVGGNQPQHF,TGTGCCAGCAGCTTGGTAGGGGGCAATCAGCCCCAGCATTTT
TRBV7-9,NA,TRBJ2-5,NA,CASSSKPLYQETQYF,TGTGCCAGCAGCTCCAAGCCCCTTTACCAAGAGACCCAGTACTTC
TRBV6-2/TRBV6-3,NA,TRBJ2-3,TRBD1,CASSQGVGDTQYF,TGTGCCAGCAGTCAGGGGGTCGGGGATACGCAGTATTTT
TRBV19,NA,TRBJ1-2,NA,CASSIRGGAGYGYTF,TGTGCCAGTAGTATCCGTGGGGGCGCGGGCTATGGCTACACCTTC
TRBV12-5,NA,TRBJ2-7,TRBD2,CASGLWGGSSYEQYF,TGTGCTAGTGGTTTGTGGGGGGGATCTTCCTACGAGCAGTACTTC
TRBV10-3,once,TRBJ2-7,NA,CAIKSLGGSYEQYF,TGTGCCATCAAATCACTGGGGGGCTCCTACGAGCAGTACTTC
TRBV6-5,NA,TRBJ2-1,TRBD2,CASRLTSGIYNEQFF,TGTGCCAGCAGACTCACTAGCGGGATTTACAATGAGCAGTTCTTC
TRBV3-1/TRBV3-2,few,TRBJ2-1,NA,CASSQGWQNEQFF,TGTGCCAGCAGCCAAGGATGGCAGAATGAGCAGTTCTTC
TRBV19,NA,TRBJ1-2,TRBD1,CASCKSGTGSFYGYTF,TGTGCCAGCTGCAAATCCGGGACAGGGTCTTTCTATGGCTACACCTTC
TRBV18,NA,TRBJ1-1,NA,CASSPGRGPTLPEAFF,TGTGCCAGCTCACCAGGGAGGGGCCCTACATTGCCTGAAGCTTTCTTT
TRBV4-1,NA,TRBJ1-4,TRBD1,CASSQATGGEKLFF,TGCGCCAGCAGCCAAGCTACAGGGGGGGAAAAACTGTTTTTT